These 2 T cell receptor beta chains were all obtained from the same sample, sequenced in a study of PD-L1 blockade in urothelial cancer. Described time point: pretreatment peripheral blood. Here immunoSEQ multiplex PCR was the method, and the copy in TCRdb shows in-frame clones only, minus some. In the table there are 95,000 to 100,000 clones, more than 75% of which are singletons. The material sequenced was PBMCs, taken around atezolizumab (anti-PD-L1) treatment. These receptors all stem from a man in his 60s with urothelial cancer.

The chain uses TRBV11-3 and TRBJ2-5; 10 positions agree with TRBD1. J lost 5 bases, V lost 1 base, and 7 bases had no gene match. From germline, CDR1 is SGHNT and CDR2 YENEEA. The CDR3 loop spans 16 amino acids. CDR3 DNA: TGTGCCAGCAGCTTAGGACCGACAGGGGGCTGGGAGACCCAGTACTTC. It translates to CASSLGPTGGWETQYF.

V gene TRBV6-6 combines with J gene TRBJ2-5, with TRBD1 matching 8 bases. Per the germline V gene, CDR1 is MNHNY and CDR2 is SVGAGI (reference sequence). This CDR3 contains 15 residues. V was clipped by 6 bases and J by 7 bases; unmatched bases: 13. The CDR3 bases are TGTGCCAGCAGCGCGTCGGCAGGGGGCGCGGGGACCCAGTACTTC. Translating it yields CASSASAGGAGTQYF.